This entry is about one T cell receptor (beta chain). As yet, its antigen is unknown. This entry comes from a study of T cell responses to AZD1222 COVID-19 vaccine. Method: immunoSEQ multiplex PCR; TCRdb's copy keeps in-frame clones and lacks some. The sample includes around 150,000 clones, 75% to 95% of them seen just once. Whole-study results and caveats: Vaccine-related CD4 TCRs covered spike, predominating at 160-218 and 743-854. The donor cohort was predominantly white British with a female majority, and clonal diversity may have been underestimated. Just 5 to 7 AZD1222 recipients were seropositive at baseline.

The source of this sequence is an adult who received the AZD1222 COVID-19 vaccine. The source material was peripheral blood, sampled 28 days after the second AZD1222 dose.

DNA for the CDR3: TGTGCCAGCAGTTTGGGGACAGACCACTACACCTTC. Encoded protein: CASSLGTDHYTF. V and J are TRBV12-3 or TRBV12-4 and TRBJ1-2; 7 bases map to TRBD1. The junction had 5 bases not matched to a gene; V was cut back by 3 bases and J by 10 bases. This CDR3 is 12 amino acids long.